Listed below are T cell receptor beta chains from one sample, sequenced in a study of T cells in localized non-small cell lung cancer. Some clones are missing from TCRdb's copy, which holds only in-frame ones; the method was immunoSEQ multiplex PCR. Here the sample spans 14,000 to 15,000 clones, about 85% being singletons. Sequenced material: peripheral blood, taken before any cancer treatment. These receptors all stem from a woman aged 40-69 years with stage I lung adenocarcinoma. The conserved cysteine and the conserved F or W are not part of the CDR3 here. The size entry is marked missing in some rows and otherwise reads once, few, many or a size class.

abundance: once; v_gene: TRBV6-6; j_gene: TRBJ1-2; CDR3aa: ASWAGVGRGYT
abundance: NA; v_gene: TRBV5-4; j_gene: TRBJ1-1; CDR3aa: ASSLAPGSVGTEAF
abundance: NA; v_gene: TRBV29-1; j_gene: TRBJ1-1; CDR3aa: SVDRGLNTEAF
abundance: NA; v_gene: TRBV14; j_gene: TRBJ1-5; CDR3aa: ASSGTGGNQPQH
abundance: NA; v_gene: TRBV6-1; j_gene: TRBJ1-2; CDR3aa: ASSAPRVGQLSDYGYT
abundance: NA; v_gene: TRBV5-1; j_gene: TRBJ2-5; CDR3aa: ASSLGGTSGPQETQY
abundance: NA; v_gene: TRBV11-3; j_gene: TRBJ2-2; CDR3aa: ASRFQGTGELF
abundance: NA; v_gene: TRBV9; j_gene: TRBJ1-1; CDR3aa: ASSAAGGPFGTEAF
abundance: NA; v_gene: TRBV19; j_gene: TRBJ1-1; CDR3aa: ASNIMENTEAF
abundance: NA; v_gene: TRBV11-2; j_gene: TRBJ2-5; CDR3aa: ASSLGGYQETQY
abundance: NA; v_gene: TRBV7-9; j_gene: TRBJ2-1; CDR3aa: ASSLGSDNEQF
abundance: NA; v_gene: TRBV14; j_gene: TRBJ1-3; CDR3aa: ASSQPGQDYGNTIY
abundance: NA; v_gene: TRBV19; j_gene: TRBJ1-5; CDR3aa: ASSSWTGGNQPQH
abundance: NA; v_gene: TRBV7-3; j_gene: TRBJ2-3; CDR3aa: ASSLAAGTLTDTQY
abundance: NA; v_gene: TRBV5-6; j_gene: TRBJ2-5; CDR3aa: ASSWAPTSGGMYQETQY
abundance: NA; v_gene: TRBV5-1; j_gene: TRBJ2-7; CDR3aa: ASSSTGESYEQY
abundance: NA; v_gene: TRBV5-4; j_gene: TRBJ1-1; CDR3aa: ASSPSPGFEAF
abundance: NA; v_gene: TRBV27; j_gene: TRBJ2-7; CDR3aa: ASRDGPSYEQY
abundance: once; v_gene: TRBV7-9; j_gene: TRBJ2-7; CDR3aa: ASSLEGGYEQY
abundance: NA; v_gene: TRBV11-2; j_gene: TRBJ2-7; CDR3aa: ASTPPGGLYEQY
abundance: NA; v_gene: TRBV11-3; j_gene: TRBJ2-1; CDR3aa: ASSLGQGGPFNEQF
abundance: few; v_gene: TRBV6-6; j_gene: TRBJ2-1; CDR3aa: ASSPGPVSYNEQF
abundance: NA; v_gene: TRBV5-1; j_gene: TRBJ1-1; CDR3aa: ASSKQTGRNTEAF
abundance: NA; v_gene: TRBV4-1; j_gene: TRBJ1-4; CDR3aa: ASSRRARNEKLF
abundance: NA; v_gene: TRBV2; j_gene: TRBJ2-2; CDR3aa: ASSVGNTGELF
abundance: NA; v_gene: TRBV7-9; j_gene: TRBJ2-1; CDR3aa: ASSGSSSYNEQF
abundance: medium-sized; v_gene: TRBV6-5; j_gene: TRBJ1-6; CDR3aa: ASSYGVNSPLH
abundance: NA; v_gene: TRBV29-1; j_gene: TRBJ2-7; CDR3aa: SVVTGVGYEQY
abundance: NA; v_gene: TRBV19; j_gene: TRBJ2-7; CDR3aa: ANPWGMRGEQY
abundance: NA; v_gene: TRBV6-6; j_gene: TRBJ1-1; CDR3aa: ASTKHGGNTEAF